Presented here are 8 T cell receptor beta chains from one specimen sequenced in a study of cytomegalovirus exposure and HLA in healthy donors. PCR was performed using 60 Vbeta and 13 Jbeta primers. Only in-frame clones appear in the TCRdb table, and some are missing; sequencing was by immunoSEQ multiplex PCR. The data show about 140,000 clones, with around 82% seen just once and 6.5% to 7% held by the top ten. Sequences were obtained from PBMCs. The receptors originated from a man aged 40-49 years in good health and CMV-seropositive.

V usage is TRBV19 and J usage is TRBJ2-2, with TRBD1 identical over 10 bases. CDR1 and CDR2 from the germline V gene are LNHDA and SQIVND (reference sequence). Losses at the gene ends were 5 bases for V and 5 bases for J; bases not matched to a gene: 11. The CDR3 is 17 amino acids. DNA for the CDR3: TGTGCCAGTAGTTTAAGAAACCCGGGACAGGGGACCGGGGAGCTGTTTTTT. The encoded protein is CASSLRNPGQGTGELFF.

The sample holds a few counts of this clone. CDR3 sequence reads: CASSPRTEVPRTDTQYF. The CDR3 DNA reads as TGTGCCAGCAGCCCGAGGACAGAAGTACCCCGCACAGATACGCAGTATTTT. This rearrangement joins TRBV5-4 to TRBJ2-3; D is possibly TRBD1 (6 bases). The length of the CDR3 is 17 residues. V lost 4 bases and J 1 base, leaving 19 bases between the germline ends. Germline CDR1 and CDR2: SGHNT and YYREEE (reference sequence).

The gene calls are TRBV6-5 and TRBJ2-1; D is ambiguous. The V gene's germline CDR1 is MNHEY and CDR2 SVGAGI. Trimming pared 3 bases from V and 3 bases from J, leaving 12 bases between. This CDR3 has 15 amino acids. The CDR3 protein is CASSYLDGGYNEQFF. CDR3 sequence (DNA): TGTGCCAGCAGTTATCTCGATGGCGGCTACAATGAGCAGTTCTTC.

The chain is built from TRBV5-1 and TRBJ1-1; 10 nucleotides match TRBD1. The CDR3 runs 19 residues. The V segment lost 3 bases and the J segment 2 bases; nucleotides outside the gene matches: 16. Germline values: CDR1 SGHRS, CDR2 YFSETQ. Written as DNA, the CDR3 is TGCGCCAGCAGCTCGTTAGGTTGGGGACAGGGGACACTTAACACTGAAGCTTTCTTT. Its protein product is CASSSLGWGQGTLNTEAFF.

This clone was counted once. J is TRBJ2-5 and V is TRBV28, with unresolved D. The tail of the sequence fits TRBJ2-7 better, so the J call may be wrong. There are 12 residues in the CDR3. Germline CDR1 MDHEN, CDR2 SYDVKM. The CDR3: CAHSEVSYEQYF. The CDR3 nucleotides are TGTGCCCACTCCGAGGTATCCTACGAGCAGTACTTC.

The rearrangement links TRBV19 to TRBJ1-5; D is perhaps TRBD1 (5 bases). Germline CDR1 reads LNHDA; CDR2 reads SQIVND (reference sequence). The V and J ends lost 2 bases and 4 bases respectively, with 9 bases between them. The CDR3 sequence is 14 residues long. CDR3 nucleotides: TGTGCCAGTAGTATATGGCAGGGTAATCAGCCCCAGCATTTT. Translating it yields CASSIWQGNQPQHF.

The V call is TRBV27, the J call TRBJ2-7; 11 bases fit TRBD1. Germline V lookup: CDR1 MNHEY, CDR2 SMNVEV (reference sequence). The CDR3 loop spans 15 amino acids. Losses at the gene ends were 3 bases for V and 1 base for J; bases not matched to a gene: 2. In DNA, the CDR3 is TGTGCCAGCAGTTTCGGGACAGGGGGGTCCTACGAGCAGTACTTC. The encoded protein is CASSFGTGGSYEQYF.

The chain recombines TRBV5-1 with TRBJ2-5; no clear D gene. The CDR3 contains 13 residues. The germline CDR1 and CDR2 sequences are SGHRS and YFSETQ. Between the trimmed V and J ends, which lost 5 bases and 5 bases, there was a span of 13 bases. CDR3 sequence (DNA): TGCGCCAGCAGAGGCAGGTTTGGTGAGACCCAGTACTTC. Residues: CASRGRFGETQYF.